This T cell receptor beta chain was obtained from a study of T cell responses to AZD1222 COVID-19 vaccine. Overall study findings and caveats: Clonal diversity may have been underestimated in mostly white British donors. Unmutated variant regions are reportedly targeted by nearly half of spike-specific TCRs. It was only a handful of AZD1222 recipients who were seropositive at baseline.

Here immunoSEQ multiplex PCR was the method, and the copy in TCRdb shows in-frame clones only, minus some. Of more than 95,000 clones in the sample, 89% are singletons; the top ten hold 35% to 50%. Pooling was applied to second doses at about 4 or about 12 weeks. Germline CDR1 reads SEHNR; CDR2 reads FQNEAQ (reference sequence). After removal of 2 bases from V and 2 bases from J, the junction contained 5 bases not matched to a gene. The CDR3 sequence is 16 residues long. As to this clone: Its cognate antigen is unknown.

The sequence came from an adult who received the AZD1222 COVID-19 vaccine. The material was peripheral blood, obtained 28 days after the second AZD1222 dose. The chain couples TRBV7-9 to TRBJ2-7, with TRBD2 matching over 11 bases. The CDR3 reads CASSLLASGGTYEQYF. The DNA of the CDR3 is TGTGCCAGCAGCTTATTGGCTAGCGGGGGGACCTACGAGCAGTACTTC.